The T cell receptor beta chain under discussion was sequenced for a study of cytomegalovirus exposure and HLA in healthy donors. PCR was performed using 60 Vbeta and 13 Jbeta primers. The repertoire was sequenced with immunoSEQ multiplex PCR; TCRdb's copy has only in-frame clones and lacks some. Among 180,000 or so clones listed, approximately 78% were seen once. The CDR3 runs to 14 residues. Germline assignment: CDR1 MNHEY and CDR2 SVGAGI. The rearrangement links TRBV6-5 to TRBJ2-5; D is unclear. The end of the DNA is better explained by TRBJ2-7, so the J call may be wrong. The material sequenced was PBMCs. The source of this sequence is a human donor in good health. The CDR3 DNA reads TGTGCCAGCAGTTACTCGAGTAGCTCCTACGAGCAGTACTTC. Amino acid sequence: CASSYSSSSYEQYF.